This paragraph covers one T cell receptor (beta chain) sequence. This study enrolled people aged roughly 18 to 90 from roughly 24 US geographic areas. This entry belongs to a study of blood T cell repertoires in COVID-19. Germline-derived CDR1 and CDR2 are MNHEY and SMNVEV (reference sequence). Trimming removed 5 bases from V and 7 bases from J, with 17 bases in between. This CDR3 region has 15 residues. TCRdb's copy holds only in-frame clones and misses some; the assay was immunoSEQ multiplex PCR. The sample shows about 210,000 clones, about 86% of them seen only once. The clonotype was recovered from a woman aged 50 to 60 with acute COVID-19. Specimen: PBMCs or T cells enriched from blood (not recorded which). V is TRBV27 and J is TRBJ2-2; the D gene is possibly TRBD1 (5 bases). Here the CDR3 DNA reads TGTGCCAGCAGTCCCATATCAGGGTCTGGCGGGGAGCTGTTTTTT. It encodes CASSPISGSGGELFF.